The clone carrying this TCR beta chain was seen only a few times. As to time point: after dendritic cell vaccination, including at tumor progression/relapse. No glioblastoma patient carried an isocitrate dehydrogenase mutation. The data were obtained in a study of glioma-infiltrating T cells after dendritic cell vaccination. The CDR3 loop spans 14 amino acids. CDR1 is SGHTA and CDR2 is FQGTGA in the germline V gene. V was trimmed by 1 base and J by 2 bases, leaving 9 bases between them. Profiled with immunoSEQ multiplex PCR; TCRdb holds only in-frame clones, not every one. The repertoire holds some 78,000 clones, with 85% as singletons.

This material consisted of blood, taken after dendritic cell vaccination. The chain combines TRBV7-3 with TRBJ2-7, with D tentatively TRBD1 (6 bases). The sequence was collected from a human donor with glioblastoma. For the CDR3, the DNA is TGTGCCAGCAGCTTAAGTGCAGGGGCCTACGAGCAGTACTTC. It specifies CASSLSAGAYEQYF. Full variable domain (outside the CDR3, taken from reference TRBV7-3 and TRBJ2-7): GAGVSQTPSNKVTEKGKYVELRCDPISGHTALYWYRQSLGQGPEFLIYFQGTGAADDSGLPNDRFFAVRPEGSVSTLKIQRTERGDSAVYLCASSLSAGAYEQYFGPGTRLTVT.